The T cell receptor beta chain under discussion was sequenced for a study of T cells after yellow fever vaccination. Regarding the study as a whole: Overlap between CD4 and CD8 compartments was detected for a small share of clonotypes.

TCRdb ran MiXCR on the 5' RACE reads and lists one entry per CDR3 protein. This sample has 500,000 to 650,000 distinct CDR3 sequences, with less than 20% found just once. This CDR3 spans 16 amino acids. Trimming cost V 4 bases and J 3 bases; bases outside gene matches: 5. From germline, CDR1 is LGHNA and CDR2 YNFKEQ. A note on this clonotype: Its antigen is undetermined.

This sample comprised PBMCs, obtained 5 days after the first yellow fever vaccination. The chain uses TRBV4-2 and TRBJ2-3; 12 positions agree with TRBD2. This TCR was recovered from a young man who received the YFV17D yellow fever vaccine. Written as DNA, the CDR3 is TGTGCCAGCAGCCGGAAGACTAGCGGGGGAACAGATACGCAGTATTTT. As protein: CASSRKTSGGTDTQYF.